What follows is one T cell receptor (beta chain) and its context. These data originate in a study of blood T cell repertoires in COVID-19. In germline, CDR1 is SGDLS, CDR2 YYNGEE. The CDR3 is 13 residues long. V lost 4 bases and J lost 2, with 9 bases in between. As handled by the study authors: How many nucleated cells were present was estimated from reference gene primer amplification. Here immunoSEQ multiplex PCR was the method, and the copy in TCRdb shows in-frame clones only, minus some. V and J calls plus clone size are reproduced from that table; the DNA served to infer D and trimming. Among tens of thousands of clones, about 70% were seen once, and the ten largest hold 8.8%.

Sequences were obtained from peripheral blood. J is TRBJ1-2 and V is TRBV9; possibly TRBD1 for D (5 bases). This receptor was taken from a woman in her 70s with acute or convalescent COVID-19. DNA for the CDR3: TGTGCCAGCAGCCCGACAGTCAACTATGGCTACACCTTC. It yields the protein CASSPTVNYGYTF.